The rows below give T cell receptor beta chains drawn from one sample of a study of a mutant IDH1 vaccine in newly diagnosed glioma. TCRdb keeps only in-frame clones here, not all; method: immunoSEQ multiplex PCR. The data hold tens of thousands of clones, with roughly 80% observed a single time. The source was PBMCs, collected from a glioma patient treated with radiotherapy, temozolomide or both. The receptors shown here come from a man aged 35 to 55 with glioma. Some clones in this sample may be carry-over from other donors' samples. The CDR3 runs from the conserved cysteine through the conserved F or W.

V gene,J gene,CDR3 protein
TRBV4-1,TRBJ1-6,CASSQRVPGVDSPLHF
TRBV5-1,TRBJ1-1,CASSFLRDRGASEAFF
TRBV11-2,TRBJ1-4,CASSFPGQGAAEKLFF
TRBV18,TRBJ1-2,CASSKLEAAPYGYTF
TRBV2,TRBJ2-2,CASSGETRNTGELFF
TRBV5-1,TRBJ1-4,CATAGRENEKLFF
TRBV6-6,TRBJ2-7,CASSYSGGNYEQYF
TRBV27,TRBJ1-4,CASSRLPGQGTGKLFF
TRBV5-1,TRBJ1-1,CASSLPAGDMNTEAFF
TRBV5-6,TRBJ2-7,CASSSAQGYEQYF
TRBV4-1,TRBJ1-1,CASSRIGPEGLNTEAFF
TRBV5-1,TRBJ1-4,CASSVMGASNEKLFF
TRBV7-9,TRBJ2-2,CASGMTGRTGELFF
TRBV6-6,TRBJ1-1,CASSPTGQGVAFF
TRBV9,TRBJ2-6,CASTKGTGANVLTF
TRBV9,TRBJ1-1,CASSVVQGKTEAFF
TRBV9,TRBJ2-7,CASSARQANYEQYF
TRBV10-3,TRBJ2-5,CAISEGLPKETQYF
TRBV9,TRBJ1-5,CASSVSSGASEPQHF
TRBV4-1,TRBJ1-4,CASSQEIPFREKLFF
TRBV13,TRBJ2-5,CASSRGGRGTQYF
TRBV7-2,TRBJ2-5,CASSYGGAKTQYF
TRBV27,TRBJ1-2,CASRGGGASGYTF
TRBV7-7,TRBJ1-1,CASSEGPNTEAFF
TRBV5-1,TRBJ2-2,CASSFQRGATGELFF
TRBV7-7,TRBJ2-2,CASSLSGPGELFF
TRBV5-1,TRBJ1-3,CASSLGSSGNTIYF
TRBV6-5,TRBJ1-2,CASSRDRGGYTF
TRBV25-1,TRBJ2-1,CASRVAGAEYNEQFF
TRBV4-1,TRBJ2-1,CASSQVTGGARRNEQFF
TRBV30,TRBJ2-7,CAWTVDSYEQYF
TRBV5-1,TRBJ2-1,CASSFGLAGAGNEQFF
TRBV18,TRBJ1-2,CASSPVGQGDGYTF
TRBV19,TRBJ2-2,CASSIGGQGAGELFF
TRBV5-4,TRBJ2-5,CASSLTTGTLQETQYF
TRBV14,TRBJ1-2,CASSLLTGAWGYTF
TRBV7-9,TRBJ2-3,CASSPELGQYF
TRBV19,TRBJ1-1,CASRLPGSAMNTEAFF
TRBV11-2,TRBJ2-1,CASSLVGSGAYNEQFF
TRBV4-1,TRBJ1-5,CASSQEGRSNQPQHF
TRBV29-1,TRBJ2-5,CSVCPFGSETQYF